These T cell receptor beta chains were read from a single sample in a study of early stage breast cancer tumors. Only in-frame clones appear in the TCRdb table, and some are missing; sequencing was by immunoSEQ multiplex PCR. Counted here are 45,000 to 50,000 clones, 65% to 90% occurring once; the ten biggest clones make up 1.4%. The sample comprised blood. These receptors were obtained from a person aged 50-59 years with breast cancer. The CDR3 runs from the conserved cysteine through the conserved F or W. Fields, in order: V gene, J gene, CDR3 protein.

>TRBV27|TRBJ2-2
CASSWTGNTGELFF
>TRBV7-9|TRBJ2-3
CASSLGGSPTDTQYF
>TRBV5-4|TRBJ1-2
CASSLYRGRGNYGYTF
>TRBV10-2|TRBJ2-3
CASSSHVQPTDTQYF
>TRBV5-8|TRBJ2-2
CASSLPRAVGELFF
>TRBV19|TRBJ2-3
CASRLGGFSDTQYF
>TRBV5-1|TRBJ2-2
CASSLGTNTGELFF
>TRBV7-9|TRBJ1-2
CASSLSGGYGVIWSYTF
>TRBV28|TRBJ2-2
CASSIAMGELFF
>TRBV28|TRBJ2-7
CASSASGIFEQYF
>TRBV30|TRBJ1-4
CAWSVTRRGEKLFF
>TRBV7-2|TRBJ2-5
CASSFWTEETQYF
>TRBV11-2|TRBJ2-3
CASRLRDRTQYF
>TRBV21-1|TRBJ2-1
CASSKGEGDPQGDEQFF
>TRBV13|TRBJ2-2
CASSLYEGSVGNTGELFF
>TRBV6-5|TRBJ2-3
CASSYSRLVTDTQYF
>TRBV19|TRBJ2-6
CASSIGRQGVTSGANVLTF
>TRBV7-8|TRBJ2-7
CASSPRPWGGSYEQYF
>TRBV6-1|TRBJ2-3
CASSPVQGAGDTQYF
>TRBV19|TRBJ2-1
CASRVGTGYNEQFF
>TRBV29-1|TRBJ2-5
CSAEREAQETQYF
>TRBV30|TRBJ1-6
CAWSADRTPTTYNSPLHF
>TRBV9|TRBJ1-2
CASSETGGAGYGYTF
>TRBV15|TRBJ2-3
CATSRVRGSIQDTQYF
>TRBV27|TRBJ1-1
CASSPTWGHRNTEAFF
>TRBV28|TRBJ2-2
CASSLGYTGELFF
>TRBV2|TRBJ2-7
CASSGYRDSDEQYF
>TRBV5-8|TRBJ1-1
CASSSTRGMNTEAFF
>TRBV29-1|TRBJ2-2
CSVEIGLAGGRGELFF